The clone carrying this T cell receptor beta chain was recorded many times. Its specificity is unknown. The sample belongs to a study of T-cell memory formation after mild COVID-19. Study background: Largely, the TCR clusters proved donor specific. The study, taken as a whole, reports: Later expanders leaned CD4+, whereas day 15 to 85 contracting clones were balanced CD4/CD8.

Germline V gene lookup returns CDR1 DFQATT and CDR2 SNEGSKA (reference sequence). The V end lost 0 bases, the J end lost 9 bases, and 19 bases lay between the germline ends. CDR3 length: 15 amino acids. MiXCR, run by TCRdb on the 5' RACE reads, gives a single entry per CDR3 protein. This table has 130,000 to 150,000 distinct CDR3 sequences, about 19% appearing once. The sequenced sample was PBMCs or a T cell subset sorted from them (not recorded which). The chain couples TRBV20-1 to TRBJ2-3, with D perhaps TRBD1 or TRBD2 (5 bases each). The source is an adult woman who had mild COVID-19 (a few samples of this study predate the infection). Cell type and time point are not known. CDR3: CSARDRVGTGTTQYF. The CDR3 nucleotides are TGCAGTGCTAGAGACAGGGTCGGTACCGGGACGACGCAGTATTTT.